This TCR beta chain was obtained from a study of Ad26.COV2.S vaccination and SARS-CoV-2 variants (dated by TCRdb to 2020 to 2023). About the investigation overall: Vaccine-arm donors came from COV1001, a multicentre, randomized, double-blind, placebo-controlled phase I-IIa trial of Ad26.COV2.S in healthy adults. Ad26.COV2.S was administered intramuscularly at a dose of 5x10^10 or 1x10^11 viral particles, either as one shot or as two shots given 56 days apart. TCRbeta repertoire sequencing served as the tool for gauging how specific and how broad the SARS-CoV-2-reactive T cell receptors were following Ad26.COV2.S vaccination. The TCR-sequenced set comprised around 30 samples: some 20 Ad26.COV2.S vaccine recipients, 5 placebo recipients and 8 SARS-CoV-2 convalescent individuals. Trial participants were randomized into five groups of five, in which low-dose or high-dose Ad26.COV2.S was given once or twice, or placebo was given on both occasions. Throughout the experiments and outcome assessment, investigators stayed blinded to trial group allocation. General conclusions and limits of the study: After vaccination, substantial breadth of spike-specific CD8+ and CD4+ T cell responses was reported. The authors noted that the TCR breadth and depth analyses may have underestimated total T cell responses. Compared with placebo recipients, Ad26.COV2.S recipients showed higher spike-specific TCR breadth (P = 0.0014). Vaccine and placebo recipients had comparable non-spike TCR breadth, which fits with the vaccine containing only spike. The study lacked the statistical power to compare responses across vaccine doses or regimens.

This specimen's treatment or condition label, interpreted: around 19 received Ad26.COV2.S at low or high dose, single or two shots; roughly five received placebo; per-sample allocation not given. Repertoires of vaccine and placebo recipients were sequenced from samples taken on day 63 after the first injection. Between 29 July and 7 August 2020, Cohort 1b enrolled some 25 adults aged 18-55 years at one site in Boston, USA. Ad26.COV2.S was a replication-incompetent adenovirus type 26 vector that expressed a prefusion-stabilized SARS-CoV-2 spike protein derived from the original Wuhan strain. The immunoSEQ Assay was used to sequence TCRbeta CDR3 regions. After extraction, genomic DNA underwent amplification by bias-controlled multiplex PCR, followed by high-throughput sequencing. Regarding the original processing steps: Collapsing and filtering of sequences were performed to quantify the absolute abundance of each unique TCRbeta CDR3 region. T cell fraction was estimated by normalizing TCRbeta template counts to usable DNA, which was measured by amplifying reference genes present in all nucleated cells. Repertoire TCRs were annotated as SARS-CoV-2-specific by exact matching of V gene, CDR3 amino acid sequence and J gene to a known reactive TCR set. The reference SARS-CoV-2 TCR set was derived from MIRA and filtered for enrichment in COVID-19-positive ImmuneCODE repertoires, a step that removed public or cross-reactive TCRs. Drawing on the MIRA antigens, annotated TCRs were analysed further at the level of specific ORF or position within ORF. Breadth was defined as annotated unique rearrangements over total unique productive rearrangements; depth was the summed frequency of those rearrangements. Group comparisons of TCR breadth used two-sided Wilcoxon rank-sum tests. As stored in TCRdb, this immuneACCESS dataset retains in-frame rearrangements with V and J assigned. A fraction of the clones does not appear; measured against another copy, unresolved V genes explain less than half of the discrepancy, and the remainder lacks a known reason. That table is the source of V, J and clone size, and D and trimming were worked out from the DNA. Counted in this sample were approximately 400,000 clones; 83% of them appeared once. The top ten clonotypes cover roughly 7.4% of the sample.

Via the germline V gene, CDR1 is MNHEY and CDR2 SVGAGI. Reading from cysteine to phenylalanine, the CDR3 counts 15 amino acids. The kept DNA is CDR3 alone, 45 bases in frame from the first base. V has 7 bases trimmed and J has 3 bases trimmed; junction bases matching no gene number 11. As to this clone: The clone's antigen remains unknown. No clone much larger than this one lies a single base away; base qualities are absent.

The TCR sequence derives from a person aged 18-60 years who received the Ad26.COV2.S COVID-19 vaccine or a placebo. The sample here was peripheral blood, taken in a trial of Ad26.COV2.S vaccine versus placebo. This chain joins TRBV6-5 to TRBJ1-2; TRBD1 aligns with 7 central bases. The bases are TGTGCCAGCACTCCAGGGGGGCCCCGATACTATGGCTACACCTTC. Its protein product is CASTPGGPRYYGYTF.